Listed below are T cell receptor beta chains from one sample, sequenced in a study of T cell repertoires in cytomegalovirus infection. The antigens of these receptors remain unknown. One entry per CDR3 protein results from TCRdb running MiXCR on the reads. The table includes approximately 140,000 distinct CDR3 sequences, 20% to 30% detected once. The specimen sequenced was PBMCs, sequenced either directly or after in vitro stimulation (not recorded which). The receptors were sampled from a human donor in good health (CMV status not recorded). Some clones in this sample may be carry-over from other donors' samples. Both conserved end residues are part of each CDR3. D genes are given only for firm matches. The listing skips clone size in some rows; elsewhere it reads once, few, many or a size class.

j_gene | abundance | d_gene | v_gene | CDR3nt | CDR3aa
TRBJ2-7 | . | . | TRBV4-2 | TGTGCCAGCAGCCAGGGGCCCCCCACACAAGGAGCCTACGAGCAGTACTTC | CASSQGPPTQGAYEQYF
TRBJ1-4 | many | . | TRBV4-1 | TGCGCCAGCAGCCAAGATCGTCCGGGACCTAATGAAAAACTGTTTTTT | CASSQDRPGPNEKLFF
TRBJ2-5 | . | TRBD1 | TRBV30 | TGTGCCTGGAGCCAGGGGGCCCAAGAGACCCAGTACTTC | CAWSQGAQETQYF
TRBJ1-1 | . | . | TRBV12-3/TRBV12-4 | TGTGCCAGCAGGGGTATCACAAACACTGAAGCTTTCTTT | CASRGITNTEAFF
TRBJ2-1 | . | TRBD1 | TRBV20-1 | TGCAGTGCTAGAGAACAGGGGCCCCACAATGAGCAGTTCTTC | CSAREQGPHNEQFF
TRBJ2-1 | . | . | TRBV11-3 | TGTGCCAGCAGCTCGGAGGGGTCCTACAATGAGCAGTTCTTC | CASSSEGSYNEQFF
TRBJ1-5 | many | TRBD1 | TRBV7-2 | TGTGCCAGCAGCTTAGCCGGACAGGGGCCCTCTCAGCCCCAGCATTTT | CASSLAGQGPSQPQHF
TRBJ1-5 | . | . | TRBV2 | TGTGCCAGCAGTGAAGGGGCAGCAAATCAGCCCCAGCATTTT | CASSEGAANQPQHF
TRBJ1-1 | . | TRBD1 | TRBV29-1 | TGCAGCGCCGAAACAGGGGGGCCTGAAGCTTTCTTT | CSAETGGPEAFF
TRBJ2-7 | . | TRBD2 | TRBV27 | TGTGCCAGCAGTTTATACCCCCTAGCGGGGGCCTACGAGCAGTACTTC | CASSLYPLAGAYEQYF
TRBJ2-5 | many | TRBD2 | TRBV4-3 | TGCGCCAGCAGCCAAGGGGAGGGAGAAGGGGAGACCCAGTACTTC | CASSQGEGEGETQYF
TRBJ2-5 | . | TRBD1 | TRBV14 | TGTGCCAGCAGCCTCCGGACAGGGCGGGAGACCCAGTACTTC | CASSLRTGRETQYF
TRBJ2-3 | . | TRBD2 | TRBV7-3 | TGTGCCAGCAGCCATGGGGGGGGTCGCTTCGGGAAGCCAGGTACGCAGTATTTT | CASSHGGGRFGKPGTQYF
TRBJ2-2 | . | . | TRBV5-6 | TGTGCCAGCATTTGGCACCTGAACACCGGGGAGCTGTTTTTT | CASIWHLNTGELFF
TRBJ2-3 | few | TRBD2 | TRBV6-2/TRBV6-3 | TGTGCCAGCAGTTACGGACTAGCGGGAGGTACAGATACGCAGTATTTT | CASSYGLAGGTDTQYF
TRBJ1-1 | few | . | TRBV28 | TGTGCCAGCAGCATTACCCCAAAAGGGTCCGCGGCTTTCTTT | CASSITPKGSAAFF
TRBJ1-1 | . | . | TRBV19 | TGTGCCAGTACACCAAACAGGGAGGACACTGAAGCTTTCTTT | CASTPNREDTEAFF
TRBJ2-5 | few | . | TRBV7-9 | TGTGCCAGCAGCTCAATAACTAGCCCGGAGACCCAGTACTTC | CASSSITSPETQYF
TRBJ1-6 | many | . | TRBV12-3/TRBV12-4 | TGTGCCAGCAGTTTAAAGGGGTTGGCTCCCCTCCACTTT | CASSLKGLAPLHF
TRBJ1-3 | . | . | TRBV7-8 | TGTGCCAGCAGCACGGGGAACACCATATATTTT | CASSTGNTIYF
TRBJ2-5 | . | TRBD2 | TRBV25-1 | TGTGCCAGCATACTAGCGGGAGGAGAGACCCAGTACTTC | CASILAGGETQYF
TRBJ2-1 | . | . | TRBV7-9 | TGTGCCAGCAGCTTTCCGGGGATCTCCTACAATGAGCAGTTCTTC | CASSFPGISYNEQFF
TRBJ2-6 | many | TRBD2 | TRBV7-2 | TGTGCCAGCAGCTTAGTGGCGGGAGGAAGGTCTGGGGCCAACGTCCTGACTTTC | CASSLVAGGRSGANVLTF
TRBJ2-2 | few | . | TRBV7-6 | TGTGCCAGCAGCTTGTCGCTAGCTCCTATAAACACCGGGGAGCTGTTTTTT | CASSLSLAPINTGELFF
TRBJ2-7 | many | TRBD2 | TRBV7-8 | TGTGCCAGCAGACCTAGGACTAGCGGGAGTTACGAGCAGTACTTC | CASRPRTSGSYEQYF
TRBJ1-5 | few | . | TRBV28 | TGTGCCAGCAATTACCCCGGGGGTCTCGGGCAGCCCCAGCATTTT | CASNYPGGLGQPQHF
TRBJ2-5 | few | . | TRBV15 | TGTGCCACCAGCAGAGATCTGGGGGATAACCAAGAGACCCAGTACTTC | CATSRDLGDNQETQYF
TRBJ1-2 | . | TRBD1 | TRBV6-5 | TGTGCCAGCAGTTACTCGGGACAGCCTCACCTGGGCTACACCTTC | CASSYSGQPHLGYTF
TRBJ2-1 | few | . | TRBV7-2 | TGTGCCCTCGGCGGGTACAATGAGCAGTTCTTC | CALGGYNEQFF
TRBJ2-7 | once | TRBD2 | TRBV27 | TGTGCCAGCAGTGCCCGGACTAGCGGGATCTACGAGCAGTACTTC | CASSARTSGIYEQYF
TRBJ2-2 | few | . | TRBV12-3/TRBV12-4 | TGTGCCAGCAGTTTGGGAGGGGGCTCCACCGGGGAGCTGTTTTTT | CASSLGGGSTGELFF
TRBJ2-5 | many | . | TRBV28 | TGTGCCAGCACAGGGATGGGGGAGACCCAGTACTTC | CASTGMGETQYF
TRBJ2-5 | . | . | TRBV4-1 | TGCGCCAGCAGTCTGACAGGAGGAGAGACCCAGTACTTC | CASSLTGGETQYF
TRBJ2-1 | . | . | TRBV7-2 | TGTGCCAGCAGCCCCCGGACACTCTCCTACAATGAGCAGTTCTTC | CASSPRTLSYNEQFF
TRBJ1-3 | few | . | TRBV7-2 | TGTGCCAGCAGCTTAGGGCCCATCTCTGGAAACACCATATATTTT | CASSLGPISGNTIYF
TRBJ1-2 | few | . | TRBV10-3 | TGTGCCATCAGTGAATCTTTGAGGGGGACCTATGGCTACACCTTC | CAISESLRGTYGYTF
TRBJ2-1 | . | TRBD2 | TRBV7-9 | TGTGCCAGCAGCTTAGGACTAGCGGGAGGCAACTACAATGAGCAGTTCTTC | CASSLGLAGGNYNEQFF
TRBJ2-2 | few | . | TRBV29-1 | TGCAGCGTTGACAAATCCGGGTTGGGTGGGGAGCTGTTTTTT | CSVDKSGLGGELFF
TRBJ2-2 | few | . | TRBV27 | TGTGCCAGCAGTCCAAACCGGGCCCCGGTCAGGGAGCTGTTTTTT | CASSPNRAPVRELFF
TRBJ2-1 | few | TRBD2 | TRBV6-2/TRBV6-3 | TGTGCCAGCAGTAGGGCTCCGGGACTAGCGGACAATGAGCAGTTCTTC | CASSRAPGLADNEQFF
TRBJ2-7 | . | . | TRBV27 | TGTGCCAGCAGTGTCAACAGGGATAGCTACGAGCAGTACTTC | CASSVNRDSYEQYF
TRBJ2-1 | . | TRBD2 | TRBV28 | TGTGCCAGCAGTCCTGAACATAGCGGGAGGGCCGGTGAGCAGTTCTTC | CASSPEHSGRAGEQFF
TRBJ1-1 | . | TRBD1 | TRBV6-2/TRBV6-3 | TGTGCCAGCATCAGGACAGGGGCTTCGGAAGCTTTCTTT | CASIRTGASEAFF
TRBJ2-5 | many | . | TRBV7-2 | TGTGCCAGCAGGAGCCGGGTCCCCCCAGAGACCCAGTACTTC | CASRSRVPPETQYF
TRBJ2-1 | few | TRBD2 | TRBV9 | TGTGCCAGCAGCCCACGACTAGCGCCGTCCTACAATGAGCAGTTCTTC | CASSPRLAPSYNEQFF
TRBJ2-1 | . | . | TRBV12-3/TRBV12-4 | TGTGCCAGCAGTCCCGCGGGGAAAAGTTACTACAATGAGCAGTTCTTC | CASSPAGKSYYNEQFF
TRBJ2-5 | few | . | TRBV7-6 | TGTGCCACCGACCCTTTATTATACCAAGAGACCCAGTACTTC | CATDPLLYQETQYF
TRBJ1-5 | many | . | TRBV7-2 | TGTGCCAGCAGCTCGGGGCAGCAGCAGCCCCAGCATTTT | CASSSGQQQPQHF
TRBJ2-3 | few | TRBD2 | TRBV7-6 | TGTGCCAGCATCCAGTCGGGGAGGGCCTCCGATACGCAGTATTTT | CASIQSGRASDTQYF
TRBJ2-7 | . | . | TRBV20-1 | TGCAGTGCTAGAGGCGGGCAGCTAGCTTCTAGCTACGAGCAGTACTTC | CSARGGQLASSYEQYF